These 10 T cell receptor beta chains share one sample of origin, sequenced in a study of blood T cell repertoires in COVID-19. Some clones are missing from TCRdb's copy, which holds only in-frame ones; the method was immunoSEQ multiplex PCR. The repertoire includes about 190,000 clones, less than 90% of them detected once, and less than 20% sits in the top ten. The sequenced material came from peripheral blood. These receptors were taken from a human donor in a cohort sampled during active COVID-19.

V usage is TRBV20-1 and J usage is TRBJ1-5; no clear D. This CDR3 spans 12 amino acids. Germline CDR1 and CDR2: DFQATT and SNEGSKA (reference sequence). V was pared by 3 bases and J by 4 bases, with 7 bases between. In DNA form, the CDR3 reads TGCAGTGCTAGTCGGTCTAATCAGCCCCAGCATTTT. As protein: CSASRSNQPQHF.

The rearrangement uses TRBV5-1 and TRBJ2-3; D is perhaps TRBD2 (5 bases). There are 15 residues in the CDR3. CDR1 is SGHRS, CDR2 YFSETQ, per germline. V gave up 4 bases and J gave up 6 bases, with 18 bases separating them. The CDR3, as DNA: TGCGCCAGCAGCACGGGAAACTCCCAGAGTGATACGCAGTATTTT. Its translation is CASSTGNSQSDTQYF. Filled out from reference TRBV5-1 and TRBJ2-3, the complete variable domain reads KAGVTQTPRYLIKTRGQQVTLSCSPISGHRSVSWYQQTPGQGLQFLFEYFSETQRNKGNFPGRFSGRQFSNSRSEMNVSTLELGDSALYLCASSTGNSQSDTQYFGPGTRLTVL.

This chain links TRBV28 with TRBJ1-5; D is undetermined. CDR1 and CDR2 from the germline V gene are MDHEN and SYDVKM. The CDR3 totals 14 residues. V was trimmed by 2 bases and J by 6 bases, leaving 11 bases between them. CDR3 DNA sequence: TGTGCCAGCAGTTTAGTTCAGGAGGGTCAGCCCCAGCATTTT. Translation gives CASSLVQEGQPQHF.

The sample holds a few counts of this clone. The sample contains more than one DNA sequence encoding this CDR3. This chain joins TRBV7-2 and TRBJ1-5; D perhaps matches TRBD1 (5 bases). This CDR3 has 14 amino acids. In germline, CDR1 is SGHTA, CDR2 FQGNSA. Between the trimmed V and J ends, which lost 5 bases and 0 bases, there was a span of 8 bases. The CDR3 here is CASSRQGSNQPQHF. The CDR3 DNA follows: TGTGCCAGCAGCCGTCAGGGTAGCAATCAGCCCCAGCATTTT. Together with reference TRBV7-2 and TRBJ1-5, the CDR3 gives the full variable domain: GAGVSQSPSNKVTEKGKDVELRCDPISGHTALYWYRQSLGQGLEFLIYFQGNSAPDKSGLPSDRFSAERTGGSVSTLTIQRTQQEDSAVYLCASSRQGSNQPQHFGDGTRLSIL.

The chain joins TRBV2 to TRBJ1-6; D is unclear. Germline values: CDR1 SNHLY, CDR2 FYNNEI. Trimming removed 3 bases from V and 9 bases from J, with 12 bases in between. The CDR3 has 14 amino acids. CDR3 sequence: CASSDGRGSSPLHF. As DNA, the CDR3 is TGTGCCAGCAGTGACGGCAGAGGAAGTTCACCCCTCCACTTT.

The sample holds one count of this clone. This chain joins TRBV19 and TRBJ1-5; 8 nucleotides line up with TRBD1. The CDR3 length is 16 residues. From germline, CDR1 is LNHDA and CDR2 SQIVND (reference sequence). With V trimmed by 5 bases and J by 7 bases, 13 bases remained unmatched. In DNA form, the CDR3 reads TGTGCCAGTAGTCCCAGACAGGGGACTAACAGACAGCCCCAGCATTTT. It translates to CASSPRQGTNRQPQHF.

The J gene is TRBJ1-6, the V gene TRBV2, with 8 bases identical to TRBD1. The germline V gene has CDR1 SNHLY and CDR2 FYNNEI. V shed 7 bases, J shed 10 bases, and the junction held 12 bases outside the gene matches. This CDR3 region has 15 residues. CDR3 protein: CASTDLDRVGSPLHF. The CDR3 coding sequence is TGTGCCAGCACCGATCTGGACAGGGTAGGCTCACCCCTCCACTTT.

V usage is TRBV28 and J usage is TRBJ1-2, with a possible D match to TRBD1 (6 bases). The CDR3 is made up of 13 amino acids. V was cut by 7 bases and J by 0 bases, with 9 bases left in between. CDR1 and CDR2 (germline): MDHEN, SYDVKM. The CDR3 loop reads CASTRTANYGYTF. DNA for the CDR3: TGTGCCAGCACCAGGACAGCTAACTATGGCTACACCTTC.

The CDR3 here is CASSILRGEQYF. In DNA, the CDR3 is TGTGCCAGTAGTATTTTGCGGGGCGAGCAGTACTTC. V gene TRBV19 combines with J gene TRBJ2-7; D perhaps matches TRBD2 (6 bases). V lost 3 bases to trimming and J lost 6 bases, with 9 bases between them. CDR3 length: 12 residues. Germline-derived CDR1 and CDR2 are LNHDA and SQIVND (reference sequence).

Comment on this clone: At one end, the junction sequence differs from germline, possibly due to a read error. The chain is built from TRBV28 and TRBJ2-1, with 9 bases matching TRBD2. CDR1 and CDR2 from the germline V gene are MDHEN and SYDVKM. The CDR3 covers 17 residues. The CDR3 DNA reads as TGTGCCAGCAATTTACCCAGTAGCGGGAGATTTTACAATGAGCAGTTCTTC. Translation: CASNLPSSGRFYNEQFF.